This T cell receptor beta chain is drawn from a study of blood T cells in healthy people across ages. General study findings and limits: The percentage of naive T cells correlated strongly with TCR beta diversity.

Germline V CDR1 and CDR2: MNHNS, SASEGT. The CDR3 loop spans 15 amino acids. The trim removed 4 bases at V and 1 base at J, leaving 5 bases unmatched. As to this clonotype: The antigen is undetermined.

Samples had at least 7 million PBMCs isolated from them. The authors ran a second PCR of roughly 7 to 11 cycles using a sample-barcoded 5' primer and a J-beta primer mix. With 12 random nucleotides, a template-switch adaptor tagged each individual cDNA molecule. From the 5' RACE reads, TCRdb called clonotypes with MiXCR, one entry per CDR3 protein. Here the sample spans 750,000 to 950,000 distinct CDR3 sequences, under 30% being singletons. The data also belong to a second study, concerning T cells of mothers and their children.

The clonotype was recovered from a boy aged 5-17 years in good health. Source material: blood. This chain joins TRBV6-1 and TRBJ2-7; 9 positions match TRBD1. The CDR3 region has the DNA TGTGCCAGCAGTGCTTCCGGGACAGGGTCCTACGAGCAGTACTTC. It translates to CASSASGTGSYEQYF.